This TCR beta chain was sequenced during a study of cytomegalovirus exposure and HLA in healthy donors. A few counts support this clone. Its specificity is unknown. Looked up from germline, CDR1 is SGHNT and CDR2 is YYREEE (reference sequence). The CDR3 length is 14 residues. V shed 2 bases, J shed 8 bases, and the junction held 6 bases outside the gene matches. With 60 Vbeta and 13 Jbeta primers, the PCR was carried out. The table came from immunoSEQ multiplex PCR; TCRdb's copy has only in-frame clones and leaves some out. In the table there are about 140,000 clones, 76% of which are singletons. General observations from the study: In an earlier analysis, most TCR beta V segments were productive about 87% or about 30% of the time. A reported reduction in N-insertions relative to the approximately 690-donor mean was seen in an Asian-associated ancestry cluster in a later analysis. Rarity marked most TCR sequences, yet some public TCRs occurred in many donors.

The genes are TRBV5-4 and TRBJ1-4, with 7 bases fitting TRBD1. The receptor was derived from a man aged 40-49 years in good health and CMV-seronegative. The sequencing input was PBMCs. In DNA, the CDR3 is TGTGCCAGCAGCTTACAGGGGAGTCGGGAAAAACTGTTTTTT. This translates into CASSLQGSREKLFF.